The 17 T cell receptor beta chains presented below share a single source sample, sequenced in a study of T cell repertoires in cytomegalovirus infection. One entry per CDR3 protein, called by TCRdb with MiXCR from the reads. The data show approximately 500,000 distinct CDR3 sequences, 15% to 20% seen once. Sequenced: CD8+ T cells from PBMCs. Receptor source: a human donor in good health (CMV status not recorded). Some clones in this sample may be carry-over from other donors' samples.

The chain joins TRBV7-3 to TRBJ2-2; no clear D gene. Germline CDR1 is SGHTA and CDR2 is FQGTGA. Trimming took off 2 bases at V and 2 bases at J, with 9 bases between the two ends. The CDR3 is 15 amino acids. This CDR3 reads CASSLYDINTGELFF. In DNA, the CDR3 is TGTGCCAGCAGCTTATACGACATAAACACCGGGGAGCTGTTTTTT.

V and J are TRBV15 and TRBJ1-1, with TRBD1 matching over 7 bases. The length of the CDR3 is 13 residues. The germline gives CDR1 LNHNV, CDR2 YYDKDF (reference sequence). J lost 7 bases, V lost 5 bases, and 7 bases had no gene match. As DNA, the CDR3 is TGTGCCACCAGCGGGACAGCCAAATTTGAAGCTTTCTTT. The encoded protein is CATSGTAKFEAFF.

Comment on this clonotype: A much larger clone differs by one base, so this may be a read error. The chain employs TRBV7-9 and TRBJ1-1; D uncertain. Per the germline V gene, CDR1 is SEHNR and CDR2 is FQNEAQ (reference sequence). V was cut by 2 bases and J by 0 bases, with 10 bases left in between. The CDR3 consists of 15 residues. CDR3 nucleotides: TGTGCCAGCAGCTTACTGTCCGGGGTGAACACTGAAGCTTTCTTT. This gives the protein CASSLLSGVNTEAFF.

This rearrangement joins TRBV2 to TRBJ2-1; 7 nucleotides match TRBD2. Trimming took 2 bases from V and 5 from J; bases not matched to a gene: 3. The germline V gene encodes CDR1 SNHLY and CDR2 FYNNEI. The CDR3 contains 14 residues. CDR3 coding DNA: TGTGCCAGCAGTGAACTCGGGACTAACAATGAGCAGTTCTTC. Protein product: CASSELGTNNEQFF.

This clonotype has just a few counts. This chain links TRBV6-1 with TRBJ1-1, with no clear D. From germline, CDR1 is MNHNS and CDR2 SASEGT. The CDR3 consists of 14 residues. Trimming removed 1 base at V and 2 bases at J, with 8 bases between. The chain's CDR3 is CASSEVSYNTEAFF. The CDR3 DNA reads as TGTGCCAGCAGTGAAGTATCGTATAACACTGAAGCTTTCTTT.

This clonotype was detected many times. The V gene is TRBV11-2, the J gene TRBJ2-6; 11 nucleotides line up with TRBD1. This CDR3 comprises 17 residues. Germline V gives CDR1 SGHAT, CDR2 FQNNGV. V lost 1 base to trimming and J lost 3 bases; unmatched junction nucleotides: 2. The CDR3 is CASSLGTGGNGANVLTF. DNA for the CDR3: TGTGCCAGCAGCTTAGGGACAGGGGGCAATGGGGCCAACGTCCTGACTTTC.

This clonotype was counted between two and nine times. The chain carries TRBV28 and TRBJ2-2, with D hard to call. Germline CDR1 MDHEN, CDR2 SYDVKM. Trimming left V 6 bases short and J 0 bases short, with 5 bases between. The CDR3 covers 13 residues. CDR3 in DNA: TGTGCCAGCAGGCCGCCGAACACCGGGGAGCTGTTTTTT. Its protein product is CASRPPNTGELFF.

This clonotype was counted ten times or more. The rearrangement links TRBV7-9 to TRBJ2-4, with D possibly TRBD2 on 6 matching bases. The V end lost 5 bases, the J end lost 0 bases, and 14 bases lay between the germline ends. The CDR3 has 16 residues. Per germline, CDR1 SEHNR and CDR2 FQNEAQ (reference sequence). The CDR3 DNA follows: TGTGCCAGCAGCCCCGACTTGGGGGGAGCCAAAAACATTCAGTACTTC. It encodes CASSPDLGGAKNIQYF.

The genes are TRBV9 and TRBJ2-5, with D tentatively TRBD2 (6 bases). Germline V gene lookup returns CDR1 SGDLS and CDR2 YYNGEE. This CDR3 comprises 16 residues. Trimming removed 4 bases at V and 3 bases at J, with 19 bases between. The CDR3: CASSPATWGVEETQYF. The CDR3 nucleotides read TGTGCCAGCAGCCCCGCAACGTGGGGGGTGGAAGAGACCCAGTACTTC.

This clonotype was picked up many times. The chain carries TRBV5-1 and TRBJ1-2, with TRBD1 matching over 8 bases. This CDR3 region has 19 residues. Germline V CDR1 and CDR2: SGHRS, YFSETQ. Trimming removed 0 bases from V and 2 bases from J; junction bases left unmatched: 15. CDR3 residues: CASSLAKGTGNYTNYGYTF. The CDR3, as DNA: TGCGCCAGCAGCTTGGCCAAGGGGACAGGAAACTATACCAACTATGGCTACACCTTC.

The chain uses TRBV7-3 and TRBJ2-2; no clear D. Per the germline V gene, CDR1 is SGHTA and CDR2 is FQGTGA. The CDR3 spans 18 residues. Trimming cost V 5 bases and J 0 bases, with 19 bases left between them. The CDR3 spells CASSPTNSPNSNTGELFF. CDR3 nucleotide sequence: TGTGCCAGCAGCCCCACGAATAGCCCGAATTCGAACACCGGGGAGCTGTTTTTT.

This clonotype was counted only a few times. The genes are TRBV5-6 and TRBJ2-7, with TRBD1 identical over 7 bases. The CDR3 covers 13 residues. Germline lookup yields CDR1 SGHDT and CDR2 YYEEEE. Unmatched junction bases numbered 7, after V lost 5 bases and J lost 5 bases. CDR3 DNA sequence: TGTGCCAGCAGTTACGACAGGGCCCACGAGCAGTACTTC. It specifies CASSYDRAHEQYF.

This chain links TRBV28 with TRBJ1-2, with TRBD1 identical over 8 bases. After removal of 3 bases from V and 4 bases from J, the junction contained 13 bases not matched to a gene. This CDR3 has 17 amino acids. Germline loops: CDR1 MDHEN, CDR2 SYDVKM. The CDR3: CASSLSKWGQVFYGYTF. The CDR3 nucleotides are TGTGCCAGCAGTTTGTCTAAGTGGGGACAGGTATTCTATGGCTACACCTTC.

This clonotype was observed a handful of times. V gene TRBV6-1 combines with J gene TRBJ1-5; weak D call: TRBD1 (6 bases). The V gene's germline CDR1 is MNHNS and CDR2 SASEGT. Trimming took off 6 bases at V and 6 bases at J, with 18 bases between the two ends. CDR3 length: 15 residues. The CDR3 protein is CASRSQGRMGQPQHF. The CDR3 nucleotides are TGTGCCAGCAGATCCCAGGGGAGAATGGGTCAGCCCCAGCATTTT.

The V call is TRBV20-1, the J call TRBJ2-7; no definite D call. V lost 2 bases and J 1 base, leaving 15 bases between the germline ends. This CDR3 comprises 15 residues. The V gene's germline CDR1 is DFQATT and CDR2 SNEGSKA (reference sequence). CDR3 coding DNA: TGCAGTGCTAGACCCCGATACCACATTTCCTACGAGCAGTACTTC. It codes for CSARPRYHISYEQYF.

This clonotype was detected only a few times. The genes are TRBV20-1 and TRBJ2-7; TRBD2 matches at 9 bases. The ends lost 0 bases at V and 2 bases at J; junction bases unmatched: 5. Germline V gene data show CDR1 as DFQATT and CDR2 as SNEGSKA (reference sequence). This CDR3 has 15 residues. The CDR3 coding sequence is TGCAGTGCTAGAGATCGGAGCGGGGGGCCCTACGAGCAGTACTTC. Its translation: CSARDRSGGPYEQYF.

This clonotype was recorded many times. V and J are TRBV6-1 and TRBJ2-2, with TRBD2 identical over 7 bases. The CDR3 has 14 residues. V gave up 8 bases and J gave up 7 bases; unmatched junction bases: 10. Germline values: CDR1 MNHNS, CDR2 SASEGT. This chain's CDR3 is CASGGGADGGELFF. CDR3 coding DNA: TGTGCCAGCGGGGGAGGGGCTGACGGCGGGGAGCTGTTTTTT.